Shown below are 25 T cell receptor beta chains from a single sample sequenced in a study of somatic mutations in cytotoxic T cells in rheumatoid arthritis. Clones were read by immunoSEQ multiplex PCR, and TCRdb kept only the in-frame ones, dropping some. Among approximately 20,000 clones listed, approximately 80% were seen once. Sequenced: CD8+ T cells sorted from blood. Receptors originate from a man in his late teens or twenties with rheumatoid arthritis.

The CDR3 is CASSFPGDRDYGYTF. CDR3 in DNA: TGTGCCAGCAGCTTCCCAGGGGACAGGGACTATGGCTACACCTTC. The rearrangement links TRBV7-9 to TRBJ1-2, with 9 bases matching TRBD1. V shed 3 bases and J 3 bases; nucleotides not matched to a gene: 5. CDR1 is SEHNR and CDR2 is FQNEAQ in the germline V gene (reference sequence). The CDR3 covers 15 residues.

V is TRBV7-9 and J is TRBJ2-1, with TRBD1 identical over 9 bases. This CDR3 spans 16 amino acids. Germline V gives CDR1 SEHNR, CDR2 FQNEAQ (reference sequence). J was trimmed by 1 base and V by 5 bases; bases with no gene match: 6. The DNA for the CDR3 is TGTGCCAGCAGCCCCCAGACAGGGGGATCCTACAATGAGCAGTTCTTC. This codes for CASSPQTGGSYNEQFF.

CDR3 region: CASSQVRGEPYEQYF. CDR3 nucleotide sequence: TGCGCCAGCAGCCAAGTAAGGGGGGAGCCCTACGAGCAGTACTTC. This chain links TRBV4-1 with TRBJ2-7, with D perhaps TRBD1 or TRBD2 (6 bases each). The CDR3 has 15 amino acids. V was trimmed by 1 base and J by 2 bases, leaving 12 bases between them. CDR1 is MGHRA, CDR2 YSYEKL, per germline.

The chain combines TRBV4-3 with TRBJ2-3; TRBD2 matches 8 bases. V dropped 3 bases and J dropped 4; count of bases not matched to a gene: 9. This CDR3 has 16 residues. Germline V gene data show CDR1 as LGHNA and CDR2 as YSLEER. The CDR3 DNA reads TGCGCCAGCAGCCAGGCTAGCGGGCCAGTATCAGATACGCAGTATTTT. This sequence encodes CASSQASGPVSDTQYF.

The genes are TRBV7-9 and TRBJ2-3, with 8 bases aligning to TRBD2. V lost 5 bases and J lost 4; bases outside the gene matches: 11. Germline V lookup: CDR1 SEHNR, CDR2 FQNEAQ (reference sequence). The CDR3 has 16 residues. The CDR3 loop reads CASSPRASGGADTQYF. CDR3 DNA sequence: TGTGCCAGCAGCCCCAGGGCGAGCGGGGGCGCAGATACGCAGTATTTT.

The CDR3 sequence: CASSTRSVAGFYEQYF. The CDR3 DNA is TGTGCCAGCAGCACACGTTCGGTAGCGGGCTTCTACGAGCAGTACTTC. The rearrangement joins TRBV11-3 to TRBJ2-7, with 7 bases aligning to TRBD2. Germline-derived CDR1 and CDR2 are SGHNT and YENEEA. Germline trimming cut 5 bases from V and 3 bases from J; bases unmatched to any gene: 13. This CDR3 is built from 16 residues.

The chain links TRBV12-5 to TRBJ1-3, with 9 positions matching TRBD1. Germline V gives CDR1 LGHNT, CDR2 FRNRAP. V lost 0 bases, J lost 0 bases, and 6 bases stayed unmatched. CDR3 length: 18 amino acids. The CDR3, as DNA: TGTGCTAGTGGTTTGGTACTGGACAGGGGCAGCTCTGGAAACACCATATATTTT. It specifies CASGLVLDRGSSGNTIYF. Looking up the rest from reference TRBV12-5 and TRBJ1-3 gives the full variable domain: DARVTQTPRHKVTEMGQEVTMRCQPILGHNTVFWYRQTMMQGLELLAYFRNRAPLDDSGMPKDRFSAEMPDATLATLKIQPSEPRDSAVYFCASGLVLDRGSSGNTIYFGEGSWLTVV.

J is TRBJ2-5 and V is TRBV7-9; 12 positions match TRBD2. The CDR3 runs to 13 residues. J gave up 7 bases and V 5 bases, and 2 bases lay outside the gene matches. Germline V gene sequence: CDR1 SEHNR, CDR2 FQNEAQ (reference sequence). This CDR3 is CASSQLAGGTQYF. The CDR3 nucleotides read TGTGCCAGCAGCCAACTAGCGGGGGGGACCCAGTACTTC.

The rearrangement links TRBV19 to TRBJ2-1; 7 positions match TRBD2. V was clipped by 2 bases and J by 10 bases; unmatched bases: 8. CDR1 and CDR2 from the germline V gene are LNHDA and SQIVND (reference sequence). The CDR3 length is 14 residues. CDR3 loop: CASSIQAGRGEQFF. In DNA form, the CDR3 reads TGTGCCAGTAGTATACAAGCGGGGCGGGGGGAGCAGTTCTTC.

The chain links TRBV6-5 to TRBJ1-4; the match to TRBD1 covers 7 bases. The CDR3 has 15 amino acids. With 8 bases clipped from V and 3 bases from J, the junction kept 9 bases outside the gene matches. Germline values: CDR1 MNHEY, CDR2 SVGAGI. The DNA of the CDR3 is TGTGCCAGCTCGACAGGGACGTGGGCTAATGAAAAACTGTTTTTT. Amino acids: CASSTGTWANEKLFF.

The chain couples TRBV30 to TRBJ2-7; D remains ambiguous. CDR3 length: 14 residues. The germline V gene encodes CDR1 GTSNPN and CDR2 SVGIG (reference sequence). The V gene lost 4 bases and the J gene lost 0 bases, with 13 bases spanning the gap. The CDR3 protein is CAWTDQALSYEQYF. The CDR3 DNA sequence: TGTGCCTGGACCGACCAGGCACTCTCCTACGAGCAGTACTTC.

A note on this clone: The sample carries other DNA sequences with the same CDR3. The chain recombines TRBV25-1 with TRBJ2-3; 7 bases agree with TRBD2. This CDR3 region has 14 residues. The trim removed 6 bases at V and 4 bases at J, leaving 7 bases unmatched. Per germline, CDR1 MGHDK and CDR2 SYGVNS. CDR3 coding DNA: TGTGCCAGCAGGCCGGCGGGGGATGCAGATACGCAGTATTTT. It encodes CASRPAGDADTQYF.

This chain connects TRBV28 to TRBJ2-3, with 8 bases identical to TRBD2. With 6 bases clipped from V and 5 bases from J, the junction kept 10 bases outside the gene matches. From germline, CDR1 is MDHEN and CDR2 SYDVKM. CDR3 length: 15 amino acids. CDR3 sequence reads: CASSATSGRKDTQYF. Written as DNA, the CDR3 is TGTGCCAGCAGCGCCACTAGCGGTCGTAAAGATACGCAGTATTTT.

The chain links TRBV4-1 to TRBJ2-2; the D is unclear. This CDR3 is 13 amino acids long. V lost 4 bases and J 5 bases, leaving 8 bases between the germline ends. Germline CDR1 MGHRA, CDR2 YSYEKL. CDR3 protein: CASSRHETGELFF. CDR3 coding DNA: TGCGCCAGCAGCCGTCATGAGACCGGGGAGCTGTTTTTT.

The chain recombines TRBV7-8 with TRBJ2-5; 7 nucleotides agree with TRBD1. The germline gives CDR1 SGHVS, CDR2 FQNEAQ. The CDR3 extends over 15 amino acids. J lost 1 base, V lost 5 bases, and 7 bases had no gene match. This CDR3 reads CASSPESGGQETQYF. In DNA, the CDR3 is TGTGCCAGCAGCCCCGAGTCAGGGGGCCAAGAGACCCAGTACTTC.

The chain employs TRBV15 and TRBJ2-7; no definite D call. Per germline, CDR1 LNHNV and CDR2 YYDKDF (reference sequence). The CDR3 consists of 11 residues. Trimming took 7 bases from V and 7 from J, leaving 11 bases between them. The CDR3 DNA reads as TGTGCCACCAAGAACACCGGGGAGCAGTACTTC. Translated, it gives CATKNTGEQYF.

J is TRBJ1-4 and V is TRBV7-3; D perhaps matches TRBD1 (6 bases). This CDR3 is built from 17 residues. Germline CDR1 and CDR2: SGHTA and FQGTGA. V was shortened by 6 bases and J by 7 bases, with 24 bases between the two germline ends. The CDR3 sequence: CASRPLTNREGFEKLFF. CDR3 sequence (DNA): TGTGCCAGCAGACCACTTACCAACAGGGAGGGTTTTGAAAAACTGTTTTTT.

The chain combines TRBV6-5 with TRBJ2-1; TRBD2 matches 12 bases. This CDR3 is built from 14 residues. The germline V gene has CDR1 MNHEY and CDR2 SVGAGI. Germline trimming cut 5 bases from V and 9 bases from J; bases unmatched to any gene: 5. This chain's CDR3 is CASSRLAGAGEQFF. Written as DNA, the CDR3 is TGTGCCAGCAGTCGACTAGCGGGGGCTGGTGAGCAGTTCTTC.

This clone came up a few times. The chain joins TRBV6-4 to TRBJ2-1; 9 bases are a match to TRBD2. The germline CDR1 and CDR2 sequences are MRHNA and SNTAGT. The J segment lost 9 bases and the V segment lost 2 bases, leaving 8 bases of the junction unmatched. CDR3 size: 15 residues. The CDR3 DNA is TGTGCCAGCAGTGACGAGGCGGGGGGGCGGCGTGAGCAGTTCTTC. This codes for CASSDEAGGRREQFF.

This sequence joins TRBV7-9 and TRBJ2-5; TRBD1 might be the D (5 bases). The CDR3 covers 15 residues. Deletions cut 3 bases from V and 2 bases from J, with 13 bases between. CDR1 is SEHNR and CDR2 is FQNEAQ in the germline V gene (reference sequence). The CDR3 reads CASSLSLGVQETQYF. In DNA, the CDR3 is TGTGCCAGCAGCTTGAGTCTAGGGGTTCAAGAGACCCAGTACTTC.

The chain is built from TRBV9 and TRBJ1-1; a possible D gene is TRBD1 (6 bases). The CDR3 is made up of 15 amino acids. Germline-derived CDR1 and CDR2 are SGDLS and YYNGEE. The V end was cut by 1 base, the J end by 3 bases, with 13 bases between. Written as DNA, the CDR3 is TGTGCCAGCAGCGTAAAAACAGGGCCCTACACTGAAGCTTTCTTT. Its translation is CASSVKTGPYTEAFF.

The chain employs TRBV4-2 and TRBJ1-3, with unresolved D. Trimming shortened V by 0 bases and J by 4 bases, and 10 bases separated the two germline ends. Germline V gives CDR1 LGHNA, CDR2 YNFKEQ. The CDR3 totals 15 residues. The CDR3 sequence is CASSQDRDSGNTIYF. Written as DNA, the CDR3 is TGTGCCAGCAGCCAAGATCGGGATAGCGGAAACACCATATATTTT.

The rearrangement uses TRBV5-1 and TRBJ2-2; weak D call: TRBD1 (6 bases). The CDR3 has 17 residues. The V gene's germline CDR1 is SGHRS and CDR2 YFSETQ. Trimming took 0 bases from V and 2 from J, leaving 14 bases between them. CDR3 bases: TGCGCCAGCAGCTTGGACGGGACAAAATTCAACACCGGGGAGCTGTTTTTT. It yields the protein CASSLDGTKFNTGELFF.

The rearrangement links TRBV27 to TRBJ2-1; D ambiguous. The germline V gene has CDR1 MNHEY and CDR2 SMNVEV (reference sequence). V gave up 3 bases and J gave up 2 bases, with 11 bases separating them. The CDR3 runs 15 residues. CDR3 residues: CASSLRPPPYNEQFF. In DNA, the CDR3 is TGTGCCAGCAGTTTGCGACCCCCCCCCTACAATGAGCAGTTCTTC.

A remark on this clone: The sample has other DNA sequences that encode this CDR3 too. The chain carries TRBV27 and TRBJ1-5; D remains ambiguous. Germline V lookup: CDR1 MNHEY, CDR2 SMNVEV (reference sequence). The CDR3 spans 13 residues. V lost 0 bases to trimming and J lost 1 base, with 1 base between them. CDR3 in DNA: TGTGCCAGCAGTTTATCGAGCAATCAGCCCCAGCATTTT. The encoded protein is CASSLSSNQPQHF.